This T cell receptor beta chain was found in a study of blood T cells in healthy people across ages. Study context: Every two T cells gave about one barcoded beta molecule via template switching. Study-level points and caveats: Both higher diversity and more naive CD4+ cells marked long-lived donors when set against aged donors. Those diversity estimates obtained from one million T cells were thought to be underestimates.

Germline-derived CDR1 and CDR2 are DFQATT and SNEGSKA (reference sequence). Trimming cost V 1 base and J 2 bases, with 11 bases left between them. The CDR3 contains 14 residues. Only a few counts were recorded for this clonotype. The antigen is not known. Caucasian individuals from Russia who were healthy and aged about 6 to 95 acted as donors. Then a second PCR, running roughly 7 to 11 cycles, was carried out with a sample-barcoded 5' primer and a J-beta primer mix. From the 5' RACE reads, TCRdb called clonotypes with MiXCR, one entry per CDR3 protein. This table has about 1.1 million distinct CDR3 sequences, roughly two fifths appearing once.

Sequences were obtained from blood. This chain joins TRBV20-1 and TRBJ1-1; D is undetermined. The TCR was taken from a man aged 18 to 30 in good health. The CDR3 region is CSARGAGLNTEAFF. The CDR3 DNA is TGCAGTGCTAGAGGTGCAGGTTTAAACACTGAAGCTTTCTTT.